Shown below are 17 T cell receptor beta chains from a single sample sequenced in a study of T cell responses to AZD1222 COVID-19 vaccine. The table came from immunoSEQ multiplex PCR; TCRdb's copy has only in-frame clones and leaves some out. Of hundreds of thousands of clones listed, 90% to 95% are singletons. This specimen consisted of peripheral blood, obtained 28 days after the second AZD1222 dose. The receptors originated from an adult who received the AZD1222 COVID-19 vaccine.

The rearrangement uses TRBV7-3 and TRBJ2-7; 11 nucleotides agree with TRBD1. There are 15 residues in the CDR3. Per the germline V gene, CDR1 is SGHTA and CDR2 is FQGTGA. Trimming took 5 bases from V and 3 from J; bases not matched to a gene: 6. The CDR3 is CASSPSGTGGYEQYF. The CDR3 region has the DNA TGTGCCAGCAGCCCTTCCGGGACAGGGGGCTACGAGCAGTACTTC.

V is TRBV7-2 and J is TRBJ2-5; tentative D call: TRBD2 (5 bases). The CDR3 has 14 amino acids. Germline values: CDR1 SGHTA, CDR2 FQGNSA. Trimming took 1 base from V and 3 from J, leaving 9 bases between them. CDR3 in DNA: TGTGCCAGCAGCTTAGGGACTCTGAAAGAGACCCAGTACTTC. This gives the protein CASSLGTLKETQYF.

The V gene is TRBV27, the J gene TRBJ2-7; 10 bases agree with TRBD1. This CDR3 is 18 amino acids long. The junction had 18 bases not matched to a gene; V was cut back by 7 bases and J by 3 bases. The V gene's germline CDR1 is MNHEY and CDR2 SMNVEV (reference sequence). DNA for the CDR3: TGTGCCAGCACCCCCCCCGGGACAGGGGCCCGAGACTACTACGAGCAGTACTTC. It specifies CASTPPGTGARDYYEQYF.

V is TRBV2 and J is TRBJ1-1; D gene ambiguous. The CDR3 totals 14 residues. Trimming cost V 6 bases and J 0 bases, with 11 bases left between them. Germline CDR1 reads SNHLY; CDR2 reads FYNNEI. This CDR3 reads CASSQYLMNTEAFF. CDR3 nucleotide sequence: TGTGCCAGCAGCCAGTATCTGATGAACACTGAAGCTTTCTTT.

The V and J genes are TRBV5-1 and TRBJ1-1; a weak D match, TRBD1 (5 bases). This CDR3 region has 12 residues. Germline assignment: CDR1 SGHRS and CDR2 YFSETQ. The V and J ends lost 4 bases and 10 bases respectively, with 14 bases between them. The CDR3 sequence is CASSQDPGAAFF. CDR3 in DNA: TGCGCCAGCAGCCAGGACCCCGGGGCAGCTTTCTTT. The complete variable domain, with remaining parts taken from reference TRBV5-1 and TRBJ1-1, reads KAGVTQTPRYLIKTRGQQVTLSCSPISGHRSVSWYQQTPGQGLQFLFEYFSETQRNKGNFPGRFSGRQFSNSRSEMNVSTLELGDSALYLCASSQDPGAAFFGQGTRLTVV.

The rearrangement uses TRBV3-1 (or the pseudogene TRBV3-2) and TRBJ2-1; TRBD1 or TRBD2 may be the D gene (5 bases each). Looked up from germline, CDR1 is LGHDT and CDR2 is YNNKEL (reference sequence). This CDR3 has 18 amino acids. Trimming removed 0 bases at V and 5 bases at J, with 20 bases between. The CDR3 loop is CASSQDCSGQGRDNEQFF. The CDR3 region has the DNA TGTGCCAGCAGCCAAGATTGTTCGGGGCAGGGTCGAGACAATGAGCAGTTCTTC.

This chain uses TRBV5-1 with TRBJ2-7; perhaps TRBD1 as D (5 bases). Germline V lookup: CDR1 SGHRS, CDR2 YFSETQ. CDR3 length: 13 amino acids. V was clipped by 0 bases and J by 3 bases, with 7 bases between them. CDR3 sequence: CASSLGRDYEQYF. CDR3 DNA: TGCGCCAGCAGCTTGGGCAGGGACTACGAGCAGTACTTC.

The chain is built from TRBV24-1 and TRBJ2-3; 7 bases are a match to TRBD2. The V gene end was trimmed by 4 bases and the J gene end by 0 bases; junction bases not matched to a gene: 6. CDR3 length equals 16 residues. Germline lookup yields CDR1 KGHDR and CDR2 SFDVKD. CDR3 sequence reads: CATSDTGAGSTDTQYF. The CDR3 coding sequence is TGTGCCACCAGTGACACCGGAGCGGGGAGCACAGATACGCAGTATTTT.

The V and J genes are TRBV7-9 and TRBJ2-5; D tentatively fits TRBD1 or TRBD2 (5 bases each). Trimming took off 4 bases at V and 5 bases at J, with 14 bases between the two ends. Germline CDR1 reads SEHNR; CDR2 reads FQNEAQ (reference sequence). The CDR3 extends over 14 amino acids. The CDR3 DNA is TGTGCCAGCAGCTCGGGGCGGACGAGGGAGACCCAGTACTTC. Amino acid sequence: CASSSGRTRETQYF.

CDR3 nucleotide sequence: TGCAGCGTTGAGTGGGGGACAGACACTGAAGCTTTCTTT. Translated, it gives CSVEWGTDTEAFF. The chain uses TRBV29-1 and TRBJ1-1; 7 bases line up with TRBD1. CDR3 length equals 13 residues. J gave up 3 bases and V 3 bases, and 4 bases lay outside the gene matches. Germline lookup yields CDR1 SQVTM and CDR2 ANQGSEA.

The chain recombines TRBV27 with TRBJ2-2, with D possibly called TRBD1 or TRBD2 (6 bases each). V lost 3 bases and J 2 bases, leaving 10 bases between the germline ends. The CDR3 consists of 15 residues. Germline CDR1 reads MNHEY; CDR2 reads SMNVEV (reference sequence). The DNA for the CDR3 is TGTGCCAGCAGTTTTGGGGGGCTTAACACCGGGGAGCTGTTTTTT. Amino acids: CASSFGGLNTGELFF.

The rearrangement uses TRBV6-5 and TRBJ1-1; D gene uncertain. From germline, CDR1 is MNHEY and CDR2 SVGAGI. The CDR3 contains 12 residues. With 5 bases removed from V and 1 base from J, the gap between germline ends came to 5 bases. Here the CDR3 reads CASSRRNTEAFF. The CDR3 DNA reads TGTGCCAGCAGTCGGAGGAACACTGAAGCTTTCTTT.

V gene TRBV19 combines with J gene TRBJ2-1; no clear D. V was pared by 3 bases and J by 0 bases, with 9 bases between. This CDR3 contains 15 residues. CDR1 and CDR2 (germline): LNHDA, SQIVND (reference sequence). CDR3 nucleotides: TGTGCCAGTAGTATTTCTCCGAGCTCCTACAATGAGCAGTTCTTC. Its translation: CASSISPSSYNEQFF.

The chain has TRBV30 and TRBJ1-5, with D possibly TRBD1 on 5 matching bases. This CDR3 is built from 14 residues. The ends were cut back, 4 bases at V and 2 bases at J, with 12 bases in the middle. CDR1 and CDR2 (germline): GTSNPN, SVGIG (reference sequence). For the CDR3, the DNA is TGTGCCTGGAATTACAGGTTTGGCAATCAGCCCCAGCATTTT. This encodes CAWNYRFGNQPQHF.

This clone was picked up a small number of times. The chain is built from TRBV5-1 and TRBJ2-5; 8 nucleotides match TRBD1. The CDR3 contains 13 residues. Germline trimming cut 4 bases from V and 5 bases from J; bases unmatched to any gene: 4. CDR1 and CDR2 from the germline V gene are SGHRS and YFSETQ. The CDR3 sequence is CASSQDRAETQYF. The CDR3 DNA is TGCGCCAGCAGCCAGGACAGGGCGGAGACCCAGTACTTC. Full variable domain (outside the CDR3, taken from reference TRBV5-1 and TRBJ2-5): KAGVTQTPRYLIKTRGQQVTLSCSPISGHRSVSWYQQTPGQGLQFLFEYFSETQRNKGNFPGRFSGRQFSNSRSEMNVSTLELGDSALYLCASSQDRAETQYFGPGTRLLVL.

The chain carries TRBV12-3 or TRBV12-4 and TRBJ1-5, with a tentative D call TRBD1 (5 bases). The CDR3 sequence is 13 residues long. Deletions cut 5 bases from V and 5 bases from J, with 10 bases between. The CDR3 nucleotides read TGTGCCAGCAGTCCCGGAGGGGATCAGCCCCAGCATTTT. Its translation: CASSPGGDQPQHF.

The rearrangement joins TRBV2 to TRBJ2-7; no reliable D call. This CDR3 has 15 residues. Looked up from germline, CDR1 is SNHLY and CDR2 is FYNNEI. Trimming removed 6 bases at V and 2 bases at J, with 17 bases between. Here the CDR3 DNA reads TGTGCCAGCAGGGATATCGTAGGTTCACCCTACGAGCAGTACTTC. This gives the protein CASRDIVGSPYEQYF.